This T cell receptor beta chain was documented in a study of blood T cell repertoires in COVID-19. About the research overall: COVID-19 samples, acute and convalescent, were from the United States, Italy and Spain. The cDNA or gDNA used as material had been derived from T cells, B-cell-depleted T cells, or PBMCs.

Germline CDR1 reads SNHLY; CDR2 reads FYNNEI. The CDR3 spans 17 residues. V dropped 8 bases and J dropped 3 bases, with 23 bases sitting between them. Original processing notes: Estimates of nucleated cell counts were drawn from the amplification of reference gene primers. Assay: immunoSEQ multiplex PCR; the TCRdb copy retains only in-frame clones and omits some. V, J and clone size are taken as reported in that table, and D and trimming were inferred from the DNA itself. The table has fewer than 80,000 clones, around nine tenths seen once. The sequence was collected from a man aged 30 to 39 with acute or convalescent COVID-19. The V gene is TRBV2, the J gene TRBJ2-4; D might be TRBD2 (5 bases). The sample was peripheral blood. The CDR3 loop is CASLERGQAEGKNIQYF. The CDR3 DNA reads TGTGCCAGCCTAGAACGCGGGCAAGCCGAGGGCAAAAACATTCAGTACTTC.